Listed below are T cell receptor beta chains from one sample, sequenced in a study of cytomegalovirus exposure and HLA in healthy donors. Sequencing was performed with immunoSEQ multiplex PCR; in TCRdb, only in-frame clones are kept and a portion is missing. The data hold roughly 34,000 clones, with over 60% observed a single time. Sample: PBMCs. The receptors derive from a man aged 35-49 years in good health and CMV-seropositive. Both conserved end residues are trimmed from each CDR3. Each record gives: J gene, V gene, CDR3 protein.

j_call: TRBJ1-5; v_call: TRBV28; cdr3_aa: ASSPRQGANQPQH
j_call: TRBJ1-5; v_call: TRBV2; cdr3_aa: ASTGVLSNQPQH
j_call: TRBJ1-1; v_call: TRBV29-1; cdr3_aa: SVGGTVNTEAF
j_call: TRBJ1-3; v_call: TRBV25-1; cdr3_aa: ASSSTGFLGNTIY
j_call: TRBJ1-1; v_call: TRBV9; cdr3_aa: ASSAQGAVTEAF
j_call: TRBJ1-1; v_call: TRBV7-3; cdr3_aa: ASSLSPGQGSEAF
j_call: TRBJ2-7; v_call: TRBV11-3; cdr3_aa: ASSPRTGSTSYEQY
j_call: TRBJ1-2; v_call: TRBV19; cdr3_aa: ASSITRGVEGGYT
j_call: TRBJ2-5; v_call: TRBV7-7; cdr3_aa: ASSLQTGQETQY
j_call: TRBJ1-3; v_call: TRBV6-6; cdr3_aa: ASRAFSGNTIY
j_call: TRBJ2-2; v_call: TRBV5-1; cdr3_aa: ASSLVAGNTGELF
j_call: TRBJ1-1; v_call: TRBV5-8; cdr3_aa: ASSLTRTGTEAF
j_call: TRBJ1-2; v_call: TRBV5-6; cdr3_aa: ASSSQGALGYT
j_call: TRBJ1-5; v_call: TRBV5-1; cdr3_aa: ASSPGQGVQPQH
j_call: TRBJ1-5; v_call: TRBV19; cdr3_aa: ASSRREQSNQPQH
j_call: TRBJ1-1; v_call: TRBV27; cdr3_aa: ASSLWGQLNTEAF
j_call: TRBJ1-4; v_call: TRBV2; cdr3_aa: ASSGGRVSNEKLF
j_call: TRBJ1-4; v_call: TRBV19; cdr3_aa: ASSFRDSPGEKLF
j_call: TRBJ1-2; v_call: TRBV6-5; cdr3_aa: ASSPTGPYGYT
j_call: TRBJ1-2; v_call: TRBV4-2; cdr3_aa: ASSQATGTGKGYT
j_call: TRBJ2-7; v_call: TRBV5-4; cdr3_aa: ASSQHRPGGQDEQY
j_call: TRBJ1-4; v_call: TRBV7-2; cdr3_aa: ASSARQGANEKLF
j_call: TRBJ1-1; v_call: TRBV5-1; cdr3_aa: ASSFTGTLNTEAF
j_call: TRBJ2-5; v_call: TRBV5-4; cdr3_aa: ASSLRRGALQETQY
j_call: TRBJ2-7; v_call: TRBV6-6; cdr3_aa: ASSWASGGASEQY
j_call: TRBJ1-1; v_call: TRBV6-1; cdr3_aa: ASSEWGQGNTEAF
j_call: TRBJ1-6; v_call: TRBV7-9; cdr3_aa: ASSLVGTRWDSPLH
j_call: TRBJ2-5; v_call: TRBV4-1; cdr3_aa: ASSQDRRDRGGRETQY
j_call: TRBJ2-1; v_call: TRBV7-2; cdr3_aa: ASSFVDEQF
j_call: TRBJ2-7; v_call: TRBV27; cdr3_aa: ASSRGDRGFEQY
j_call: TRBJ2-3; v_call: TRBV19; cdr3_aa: ASSIERGATDTQY
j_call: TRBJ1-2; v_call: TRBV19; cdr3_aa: ASSMGGLRDYT
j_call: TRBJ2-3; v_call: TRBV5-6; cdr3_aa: ASSLRGTSGRTDTQY
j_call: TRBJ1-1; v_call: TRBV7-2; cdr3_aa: ASSLLTVMNTEAF
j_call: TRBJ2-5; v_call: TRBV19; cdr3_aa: ASSMGGRGRETQY
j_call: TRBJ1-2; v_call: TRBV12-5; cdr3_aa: ASGLQGPIYGYT
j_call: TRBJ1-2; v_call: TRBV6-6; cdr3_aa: ANRGLGYGYT
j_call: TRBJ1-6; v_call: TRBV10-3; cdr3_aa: AISGGQADSPLH
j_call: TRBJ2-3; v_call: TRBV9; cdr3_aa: ASSVGQRSDTQY
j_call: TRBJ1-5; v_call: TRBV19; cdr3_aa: ASSILVPRNQPQH
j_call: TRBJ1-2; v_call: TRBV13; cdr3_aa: ASSPQRTGNGGYGYT
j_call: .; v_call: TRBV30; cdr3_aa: AWSVVGGNEQY
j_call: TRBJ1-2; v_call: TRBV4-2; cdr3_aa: ASSQEGSPLTGEVTYGYT
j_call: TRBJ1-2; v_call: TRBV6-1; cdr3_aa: ASTPGGTDYGYT